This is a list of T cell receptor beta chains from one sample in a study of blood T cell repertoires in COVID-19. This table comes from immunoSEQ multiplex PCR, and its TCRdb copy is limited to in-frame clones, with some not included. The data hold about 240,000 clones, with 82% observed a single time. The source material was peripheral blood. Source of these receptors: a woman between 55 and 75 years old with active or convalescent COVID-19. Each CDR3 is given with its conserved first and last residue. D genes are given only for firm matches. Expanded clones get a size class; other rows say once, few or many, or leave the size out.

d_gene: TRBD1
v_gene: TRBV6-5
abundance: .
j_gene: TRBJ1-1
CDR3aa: CASSPGGGWSTEAFF
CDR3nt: TGTGCCAGCAGTCCAGGGGGAGGATGGAGCACTGAAGCTTTCTTT

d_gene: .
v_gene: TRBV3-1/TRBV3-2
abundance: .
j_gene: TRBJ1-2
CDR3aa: CASSQVGREGYGYTF
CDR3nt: TGTGCCAGCAGCCAAGTAGGCAGGGAGGGCTATGGCTACACCTTC

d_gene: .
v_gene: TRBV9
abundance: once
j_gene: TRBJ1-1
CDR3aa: CASSAGSSQAFF
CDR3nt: TGTGCCAGCAGCGCCGGGAGTTCCCAAGCTTTCTTT

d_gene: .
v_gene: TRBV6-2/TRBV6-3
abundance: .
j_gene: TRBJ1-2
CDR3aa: CASSPQVRGYTF
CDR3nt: TGTGCCAGCAGTCCACAGGTCCGGGGCTACACCTTC

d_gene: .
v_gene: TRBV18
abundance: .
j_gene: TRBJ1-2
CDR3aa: CASSPRQDPYGYTF
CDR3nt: TGTGCCAGCTCACCACGACAGGATCCATATGGCTACACCTTC

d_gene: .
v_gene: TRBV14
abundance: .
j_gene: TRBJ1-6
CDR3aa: CASSQDFGKTGRNSPLHF
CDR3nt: TGTGCCAGCAGCCAAGATTTCGGAAAGACAGGCCGGAATTCACCCCTCCACTTT

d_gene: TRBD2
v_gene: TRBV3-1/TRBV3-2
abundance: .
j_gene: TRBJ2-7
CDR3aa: CASSQVGQGTSGRSYEQYF
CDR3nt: TGTGCCAGCAGCCAAGTAGGCCAGGGGACTAGCGGGCGCTCCTACGAGCAGTACTTC

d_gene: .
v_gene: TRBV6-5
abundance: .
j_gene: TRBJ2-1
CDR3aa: CASSLQVRTYNEQFF
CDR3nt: TGTGCCAGCAGCCTACAGGTCCGAACCTACAATGAGCAGTTCTTC

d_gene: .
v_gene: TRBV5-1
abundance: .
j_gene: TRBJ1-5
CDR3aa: CASSLYPTGPGNQPQHF
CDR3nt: TGCGCCAGCAGCTTATATCCTACAGGTCCCGGCAATCAGCCCCAGCATTTT

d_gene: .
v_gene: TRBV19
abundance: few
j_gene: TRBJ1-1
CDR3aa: CASTPVRGDTEAFF
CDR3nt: TGTGCCAGTACTCCCGTCCGGGGGGACACTGAAGCTTTCTTT

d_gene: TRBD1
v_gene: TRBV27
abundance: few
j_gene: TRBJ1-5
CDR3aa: CASSRQGGQPQHF
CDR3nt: TGTGCCAGCAGCAGACAGGGGGGGCAGCCCCAGCATTTT

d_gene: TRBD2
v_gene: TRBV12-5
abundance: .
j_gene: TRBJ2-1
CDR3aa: CASGLSAGVPQFF
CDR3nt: TGTGCTAGTGGTTTGTCGGCGGGGGTTCCGCAGTTCTTC

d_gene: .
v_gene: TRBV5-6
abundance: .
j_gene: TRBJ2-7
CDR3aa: CASSLDTTSYEQYF
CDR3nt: TGTGCCAGCAGCTTGGACACAACATCCTACGAGCAGTACTTC

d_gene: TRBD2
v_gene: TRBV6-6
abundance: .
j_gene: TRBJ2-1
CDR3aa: CASTTPGLAYNEQFF
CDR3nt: TGTGCCAGCACCACTCCGGGACTAGCTTACAATGAGCAGTTCTTC

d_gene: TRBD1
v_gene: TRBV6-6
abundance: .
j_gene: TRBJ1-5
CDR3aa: CASSLTGGPQPQHF
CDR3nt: TGTGCCAGCAGCCTTACAGGGGGCCCTCAGCCCCAGCATTTT

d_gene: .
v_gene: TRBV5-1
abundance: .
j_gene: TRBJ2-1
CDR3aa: CASSSTGTSYNEQFF
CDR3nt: TGCGCCAGCAGCTCTACAGGGACCTCCTACAATGAGCAGTTCTTC

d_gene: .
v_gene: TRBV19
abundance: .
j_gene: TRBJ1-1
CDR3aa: CASSIPGRNTEAFF
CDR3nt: TGTGCCAGTAGTATCCCCGGTAGAAACACTGAAGCTTTCTTT

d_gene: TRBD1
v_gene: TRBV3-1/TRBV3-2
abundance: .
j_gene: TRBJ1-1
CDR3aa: CASSLTWDSTEAFF
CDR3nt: TGTGCCAGCAGCCTGACATGGGACAGCACTGAAGCTTTCTTT

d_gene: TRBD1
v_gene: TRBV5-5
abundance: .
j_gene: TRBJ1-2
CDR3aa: CASSPAPTGGGRNGYTF
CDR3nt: TGTGCCAGCAGCCCCGCTCCAACAGGGGGCGGACGGAATGGCTACACCTTC

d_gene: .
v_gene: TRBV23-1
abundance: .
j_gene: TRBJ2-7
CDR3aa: CASSHPSYEQYF
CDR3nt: TGCGCCAGCAGTCATCCGAGCTACGAGCAGTACTTC

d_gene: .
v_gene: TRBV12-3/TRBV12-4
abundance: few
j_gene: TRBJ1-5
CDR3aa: CASSGGGNQPQHF
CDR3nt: TGTGCCAGCAGCGGGGGGGGCAATCAGCCCCAGCATTTT

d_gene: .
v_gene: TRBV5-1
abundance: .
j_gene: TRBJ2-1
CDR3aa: CASGNAGVSYNEQFF
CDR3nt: TGCGCCAGCGGTAACGCCGGGGTTTCCTACAATGAGCAGTTCTTC

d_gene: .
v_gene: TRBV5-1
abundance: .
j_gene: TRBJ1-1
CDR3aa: CASSSTVNTEAFF
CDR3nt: TGCGCCAGCAGCTCGACAGTGAACACTGAAGCTTTCTTT

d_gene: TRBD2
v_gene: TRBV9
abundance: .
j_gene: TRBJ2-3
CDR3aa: CASSVGGSGGMTDTQYF
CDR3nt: TGTGCCAGCAGCGTAGGAGGCAGCGGGGGGATGACAGATACGCAGTATTTT

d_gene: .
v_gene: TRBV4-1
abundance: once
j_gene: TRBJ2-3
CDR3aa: CASSHGGGSFGDTQYF
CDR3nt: TGCGCCAGCAGCCATGGCGGGGGCTCTTTCGGAGATACGCAGTATTTT

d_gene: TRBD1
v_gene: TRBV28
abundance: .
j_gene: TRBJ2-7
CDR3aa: CASRQGAAYEQYF
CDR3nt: TGTGCCAGCAGACAGGGGGCGGCCTACGAGCAGTACTTC

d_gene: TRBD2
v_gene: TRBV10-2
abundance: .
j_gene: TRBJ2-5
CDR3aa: CASTLTSGGMKETQYF
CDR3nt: TGCGCCAGCACCCTCACTAGCGGGGGGATGAAAGAGACCCAGTACTTC

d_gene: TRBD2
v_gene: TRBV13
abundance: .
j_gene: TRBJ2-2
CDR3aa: CASSSNPSGDTGELFF
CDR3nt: TGTGCCAGCAGCTCGAACCCTAGCGGGGACACCGGGGAGCTGTTTTTT

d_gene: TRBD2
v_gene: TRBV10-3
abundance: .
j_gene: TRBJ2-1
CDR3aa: CAISEGPSGGPGREQFF
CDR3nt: TGTGCCATCAGTGAGGGCCCTAGCGGGGGCCCAGGTCGGGAGCAGTTCTTC

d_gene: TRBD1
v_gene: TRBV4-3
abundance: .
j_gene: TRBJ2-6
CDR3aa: CASSPWTGDTSGANVLTF
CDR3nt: TGCGCCAGCAGCCCTTGGACAGGGGACACCTCTGGGGCCAACGTCCTGACTTTC

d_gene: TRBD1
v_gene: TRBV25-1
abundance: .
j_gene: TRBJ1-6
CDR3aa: CASSADRVVNSPLHF
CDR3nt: TGTGCCAGCAGTGCCGACAGGGTCGTGAATTCACCCCTCCACTTT

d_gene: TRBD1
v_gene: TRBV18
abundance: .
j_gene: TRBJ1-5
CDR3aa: CASSPGQNNQPQHF
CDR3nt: TGTGCCAGCTCGCCGGGACAGAACAATCAGCCCCAGCATTTT

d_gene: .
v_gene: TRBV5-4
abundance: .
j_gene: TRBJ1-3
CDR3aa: CASSLQGGNTIYF
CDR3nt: TGTGCCAGCAGCTTACAGGGAGGAAACACCATATATTTT

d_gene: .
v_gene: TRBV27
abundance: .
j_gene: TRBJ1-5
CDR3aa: CASSLWGGRPQHF
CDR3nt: TGTGCCAGCAGTTTATGGGGGGGGCGGCCCCAGCATTTT

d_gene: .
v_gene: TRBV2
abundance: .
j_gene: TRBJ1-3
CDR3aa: CASTTQGSSGNTIYF
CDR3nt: TGTGCCAGCACTACTCAGGGGAGCTCTGGAAACACCATATATTTT

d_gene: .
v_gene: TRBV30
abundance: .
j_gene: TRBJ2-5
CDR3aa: CAWGLGGETQYF
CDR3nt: TGTGCCTGGGGACTCGGCGGAGAGACCCAGTACTTC

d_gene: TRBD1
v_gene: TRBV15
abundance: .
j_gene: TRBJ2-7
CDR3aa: CATSRGTGAQAYEQYF
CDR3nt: TGTGCCACCAGCAGAGGGACAGGGGCGCAGGCCTACGAGCAGTACTTC

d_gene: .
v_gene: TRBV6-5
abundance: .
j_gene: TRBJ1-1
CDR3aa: CASRRDNSNTEAFF
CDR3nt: TGTGCCAGCAGGCGAGACAATTCGAACACTGAAGCTTTCTTT

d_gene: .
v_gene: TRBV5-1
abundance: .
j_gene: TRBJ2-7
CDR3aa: CASSPTHRGYEQYF
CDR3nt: TGCGCCAGCAGCCCTACTCATCGCGGCTACGAGCAGTACTTC

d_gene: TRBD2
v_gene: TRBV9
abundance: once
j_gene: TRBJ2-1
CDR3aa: CASSVAGGPWNEQFF
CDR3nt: TGTGCCAGCAGCGTAGCGGGGGGGCCGTGGAATGAGCAGTTCTTC

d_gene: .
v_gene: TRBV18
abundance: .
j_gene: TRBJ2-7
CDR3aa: CASSPPGFHEQYF
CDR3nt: TGTGCCAGCTCACCCCCAGGGTTCCACGAGCAGTACTTC

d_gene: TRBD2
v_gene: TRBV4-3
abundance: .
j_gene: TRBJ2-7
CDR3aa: CASSQAGGLYEQYF
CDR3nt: TGCGCCAGCAGCCAAGCGGGGGGGCTGTACGAGCAGTACTTC

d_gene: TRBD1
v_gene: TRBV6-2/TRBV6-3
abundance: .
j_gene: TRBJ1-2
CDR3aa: CASSYTTGAGYTF
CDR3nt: TGTGCCAGCAGTTACACGACAGGGGCTGGCTACACCTTC

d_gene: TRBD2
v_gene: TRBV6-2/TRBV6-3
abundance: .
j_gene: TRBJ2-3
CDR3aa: CASSYSILAGADTQYF
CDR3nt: TGTGCCAGCAGTTACTCGATCCTAGCGGGGGCAGATACGCAGTATTTT

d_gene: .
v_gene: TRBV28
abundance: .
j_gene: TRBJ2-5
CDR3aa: CASSSGLQQYF
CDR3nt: TGTGCCAGCAGTTCAGGACTCCAGCAGTACTTC